The present T cell receptor (beta chain) was sequenced within a study of shared clonotypes between healthy human individuals (dated by TCRdb to 2018 to 2020). Looking at the study overall: The cohort included three men and a couple of women between 18 and 49 years of age. For each donor, CD4 naive and CD4 memory were each run on three plates, CD8 naive on two plates, and CD8 memory on one plate. Leukapheresis yielded between about 0.85 and 10 billion PBMCs per donor. Blood TCR repertoires of five healthy adults were deeply sequenced to estimate repertoire size and the extent of clonotype sharing between individuals. Libraries were prepared and TCR repertoires were sequenced by different laboratories using diverse techniques, in order to increase sequencing depth and limit assay-specific biases.

Worth noting for this clone: This receptor's antigen is unknown. Base qualities are not at hand, and no much larger clone is one base apart.

Using the deep immunoSEQ assay, TCR CDR3 regions were amplified from genomic DNA by multiplex PCR. For each cell subset, the extracted genomic DNA was distributed evenly across all wells of several immunoSEQ 96-well plates, and each plate served as one replicate. For sorted subsets, roughly 190 ng of genomic DNA, equivalent to 25,000 to 35,000 T cell genomes, went into each replicate PCR. Purified libraries were measured with a Qubit 3.0 fluorometer, size-checked on a Bioanalyzer 2100, and measured again with the KAPA Library Quantification kit. Each immunoSEQ 96-well plate was sequenced on its own single-read 150-cycle Illumina NextSeq 550 flow cell. The source study handled its data this way. Because only junctional sequences without quality scores were contained in the immunoSEQ output, filtering matching that applied to full-length reads could not be performed. To assign V/J genes and CDR3, sequences were annotated against IMGT germline references using PyIR, a Python wrapper for IgBLAST v1.9. Reads with weak V/J assignments (E-value above 1e-6), missing CDR3, stop codons, out-of-frame junctions, or ambiguous translated residues were removed. V3J clonotypes were defined as sequences sharing the same inferred V gene, J gene, and CDR3 amino acid sequence. Percentage overlap between repertoires was computed as shared unique clonotypes divided by the size of the smaller repertoire. RTK rarefaction, the Chao1 estimator, and Recon v2.1 estimates of unobserved clonotypes were used to assess repertoire richness. Generation probabilities were computed with OLGA for all TCRbeta clonotypes obtained by the gDNA method from a handful of donors. TCRdb took over this immuneACCESS table, retaining in-frame rearrangements with V and J assigned. Such tables are incomplete; in checked studies, under half of the missing clones stem from an unresolved V gene, and the remainder is unexplained. The DNA was the basis for D and trimming; V, J and clone size are from that table. Across this sample there are roughly 2 million clones, with roughly 94% seen only once. Together, the top ten hold under 0.15% of the sample.

The donors were healthy, HIV-negative adults who had no recently reported acute infections or vaccinations. All donors were Caucasian adults living in Nashville, Tennessee, USA. CD4+ T cells were enriched through magnetic negative selection, after which naive cells were positively selected on CD45RA and the remaining negative fraction served as the memory subset. Blood was obtained by leukapheresis, after which PBMCs were separated by Ficoll-Histopaque density gradient centrifugation and cryopreserved in liquid nitrogen vapor phase. Purity and quantity of every magnetically sorted T cell population were checked by analytical flow cytometry. Genomic DNA was isolated from each sorted fraction and quantified by UV absorbance on a Nanodrop 2000c. What the study reported, not specific to this receptor: Because the study included only a small number of donors, the genetic and exposure-history diversity represented was limited. Naive subsets generally had larger estimated clonotype richness than memory subsets. Compared with non-shared clonotypes, clonotypes shared by all four sorted-subset donors had higher generation probabilities. Sampling was restricted to blood, and TCR repertoires in tissue are likely to differ from TCR repertoires in blood. Rarefaction of sorted-subset datasets indicated incomplete sequencing despite the large sequencing depth. When four donors were compared, the shared fraction of clonotypes was about 5% for naive CD4, 3.5% to 4% for naive CD8, 2.3% for memory CD4, and 0.35% to 0.4% for memory CD8. Pairwise subsampling indicated that sequencing depth was expected to affect the degree of clonotype sharing among donors.

Sequenced input: naive CD4+ T cells sorted from blood. The label giving this sample's cell subset or site can be read as: CD45RA+ positively selected. The clonotype was recovered from a man between 18 and 35 years old in good health.

The CDR3 protein is CASSPFMSGNTIYF. The DNA sequence is as follows: TGTGCCAGTAGTCCCTTTATGTCTGGAAACACCATATATTTT. Here the chain combines TRBV19 and TRBJ1-3; no D gene call is confident. V loses 5 bases of germline sequence and J loses 1 base, and the interval between the two ends is 9 bases. Spanning cysteine to phenylalanine, the CDR3 consists of 14 amino acids. This entry keeps only the CDR3 DNA: 42 bases, framed from base 1. The germline V gene (reference sequence) sets CDR1 to LNHDA and CDR2 to SQIVND. The entire variable domain, with the stretches around the CDR3 drawn from the reference TRBV19 and TRBJ1-3 proteins, is DGGITQSPKYLFRKEGQNVTLSCEQNLNHDAMYWYRQDPGQGLRLIYYSQIVNDFQKGDIAEGYSVSREKKESFPLTVTSAQKNPTAFYLCASSPFMSGNTIYFGEGSWLTVV.